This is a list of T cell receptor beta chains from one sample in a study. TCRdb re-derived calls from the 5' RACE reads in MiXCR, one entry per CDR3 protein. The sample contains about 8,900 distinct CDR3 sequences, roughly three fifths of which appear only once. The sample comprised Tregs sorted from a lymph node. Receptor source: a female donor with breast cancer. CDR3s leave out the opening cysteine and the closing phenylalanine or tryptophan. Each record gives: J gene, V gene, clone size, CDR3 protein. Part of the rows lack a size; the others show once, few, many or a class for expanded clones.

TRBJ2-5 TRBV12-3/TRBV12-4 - ASSPRGILLKTQY
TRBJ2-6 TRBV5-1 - ASSLEAYGRRASGANVLT
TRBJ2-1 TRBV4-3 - ASSHLAGAYNEQF
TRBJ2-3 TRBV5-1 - ASSPRTSGTDTQY
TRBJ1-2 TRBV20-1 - SALRQGPYGYT
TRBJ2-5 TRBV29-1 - SVRETQY
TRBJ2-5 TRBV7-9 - ASSLFGDREVQETQY
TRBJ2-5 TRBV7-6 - ASSLVIRETQY
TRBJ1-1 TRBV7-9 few ASSLPGQEQAF
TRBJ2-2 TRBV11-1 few ASSFRGTGELF
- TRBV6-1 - ASSLRTSGRVTQY
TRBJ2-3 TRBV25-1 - ASSPSILDTQY
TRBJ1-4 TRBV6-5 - ASSLATFDEKLF
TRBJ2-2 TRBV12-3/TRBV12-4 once ASSLKATGLGTGELF
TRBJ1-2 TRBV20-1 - SARDSGAGYGYT
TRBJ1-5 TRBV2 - ASSEFWGNQPQH
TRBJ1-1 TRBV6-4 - ASSDSSDSQAF